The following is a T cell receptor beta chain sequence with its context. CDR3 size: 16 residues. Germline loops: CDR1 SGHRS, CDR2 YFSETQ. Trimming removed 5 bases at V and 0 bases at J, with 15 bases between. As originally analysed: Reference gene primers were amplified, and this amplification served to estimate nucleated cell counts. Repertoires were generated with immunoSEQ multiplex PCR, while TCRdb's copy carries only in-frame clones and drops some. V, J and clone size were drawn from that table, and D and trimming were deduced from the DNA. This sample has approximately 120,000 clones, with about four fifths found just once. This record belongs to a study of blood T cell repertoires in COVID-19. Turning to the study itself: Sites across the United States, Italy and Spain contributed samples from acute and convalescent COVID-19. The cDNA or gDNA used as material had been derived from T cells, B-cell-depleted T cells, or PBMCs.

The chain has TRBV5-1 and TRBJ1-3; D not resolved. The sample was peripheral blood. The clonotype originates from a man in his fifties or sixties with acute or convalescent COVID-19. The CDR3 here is CASSIAQANSGNTIYF. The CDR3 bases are TGCGCCAGCAGTATCGCCCAGGCGAACTCTGGAAACACCATATATTTT.